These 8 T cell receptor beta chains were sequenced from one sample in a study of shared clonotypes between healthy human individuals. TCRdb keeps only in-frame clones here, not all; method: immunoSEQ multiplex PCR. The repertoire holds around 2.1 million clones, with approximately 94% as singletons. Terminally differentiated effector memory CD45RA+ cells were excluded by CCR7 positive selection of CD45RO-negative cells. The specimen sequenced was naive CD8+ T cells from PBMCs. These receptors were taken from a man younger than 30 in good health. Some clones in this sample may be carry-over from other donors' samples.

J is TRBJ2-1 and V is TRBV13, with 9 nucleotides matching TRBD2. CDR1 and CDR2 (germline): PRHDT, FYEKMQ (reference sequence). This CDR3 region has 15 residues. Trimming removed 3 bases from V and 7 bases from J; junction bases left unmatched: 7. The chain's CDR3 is CASSLVVSGSNEQFF. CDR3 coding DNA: TGTGCCAGCAGCTTGGTCGTTAGCGGGAGTAATGAGCAGTTCTTC.

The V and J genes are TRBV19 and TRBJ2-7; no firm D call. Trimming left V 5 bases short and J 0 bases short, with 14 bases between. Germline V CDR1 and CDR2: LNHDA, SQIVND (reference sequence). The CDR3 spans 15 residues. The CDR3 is CASSFRPTRSYEQYF. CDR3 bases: TGTGCCAGTAGTTTTAGGCCCACCCGCTCCTACGAGCAGTACTTC.

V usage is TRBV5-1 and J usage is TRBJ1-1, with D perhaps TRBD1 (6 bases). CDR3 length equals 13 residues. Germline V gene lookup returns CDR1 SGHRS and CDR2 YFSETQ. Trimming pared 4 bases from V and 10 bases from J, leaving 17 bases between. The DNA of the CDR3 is TGCGCCAGCAGCCAACCTCCAGGGGAGGGAGCTTTCTTT. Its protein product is CASSQPPGEGAFF.

The CDR3 protein is CASSQERREQYF. CDR3 in DNA: TGCGCCAGCAGCCAAGAGCGGCGGGAGCAGTACTTC. The V call is TRBV4-1, the J call TRBJ2-7; D is unresolved. Germline CDR1 and CDR2: MGHRA and YSYEKL. This CDR3 contains 12 residues. Trimming took 0 bases from V and 7 from J, leaving 7 bases between them.

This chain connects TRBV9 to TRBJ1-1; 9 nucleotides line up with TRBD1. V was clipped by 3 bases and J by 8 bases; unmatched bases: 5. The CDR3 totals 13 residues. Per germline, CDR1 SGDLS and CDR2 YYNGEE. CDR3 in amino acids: CASSAGTGNEAFF. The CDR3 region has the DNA TGTGCCAGCAGCGCTGGGACAGGGAACGAAGCTTTCTTT.

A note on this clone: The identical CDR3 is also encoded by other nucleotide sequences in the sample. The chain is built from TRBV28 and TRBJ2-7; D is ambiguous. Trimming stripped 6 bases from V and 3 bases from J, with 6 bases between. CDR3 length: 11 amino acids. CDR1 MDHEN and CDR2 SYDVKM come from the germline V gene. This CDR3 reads CASSPNYEQYF. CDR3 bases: TGTGCCAGCAGCCCAAACTACGAGCAGTACTTC. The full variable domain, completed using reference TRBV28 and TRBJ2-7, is DVKVTQSSRYLVKRTGEKVFLECVQDMDHENMFWYRQDPGLGLRLIYFSYDVKMKEKGDIPEGYSVSREKKERFSLILESASTNQTSMYLCASSPNYEQYFGPGTRLTVT.

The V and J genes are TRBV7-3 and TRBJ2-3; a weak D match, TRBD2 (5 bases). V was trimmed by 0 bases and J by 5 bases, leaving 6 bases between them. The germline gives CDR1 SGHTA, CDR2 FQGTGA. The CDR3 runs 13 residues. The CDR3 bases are TGTGCCAGCAGCTTAACGGAGGTAGATACGCAGTATTTT. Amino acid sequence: CASSLTEVDTQYF.

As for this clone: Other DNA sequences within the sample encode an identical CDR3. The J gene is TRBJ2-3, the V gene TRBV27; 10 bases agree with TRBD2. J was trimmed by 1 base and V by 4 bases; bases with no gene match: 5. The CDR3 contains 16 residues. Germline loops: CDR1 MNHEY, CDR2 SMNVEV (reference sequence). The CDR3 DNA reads TGTGCCAGCAGTTCATTAGCGGGAGGAGGCACAGATACGCAGTATTTT. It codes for CASSSLAGGGTDTQYF.